The clone carrying this T cell receptor (beta chain) was seen many times. The data belong to a study of T-cell reconstitution after alpha-beta-depleted transplantation in children. Unique molecular identifiers featured in how the TCRbeta library was prepared. TCRdb fed the PCR reads into MiXCR, producing one record per CDR3 protein. Of over 400,000 distinct CDR3 sequences in the sample, around two fifths were seen once. With 4 bases clipped from V and 5 bases from J, the junction kept 13 bases outside the gene matches. Germline values: CDR1 SGHTA, CDR2 FQGNSA. The CDR3 is made up of 17 amino acids. The receptor was isolated from a girl aged 2 to 10 with aplastic anemia, due to receive a stem cell transplant. V is TRBV7-2 and J is TRBJ2-2, with TRBD1 identical over 7 bases. The sample here was PBMCs, taken before TCRalphabeta/CD19-depleted stem cell transplant. CDR3: CASSWPRTGVKTGELFF. CDR3 DNA: TGTGCCAGCAGCTGGCCTCGGACAGGAGTGAAAACCGGGGAGCTGTTTTTT. Based on the CDR3 plus reference TRBV7-2 and TRBJ2-2, the full variable domain is GAGVSQSPSNKVTEKGKDVELRCDPISGHTALYWYRQSLGQGLEFLIYFQGNSAPDKSGLPSDRFSAERTGGSVSTLTIQRTQQEDSAVYLCASSWPRTGVKTGELFFGEGSRLTVL.